This T cell receptor beta chain was sequenced for a study of blood T cell repertoires in COVID-19 (dated by TCRdb to the early 2020s). A note on the overall study: Samples covering the acute and convalescent phases of COVID-19 were provided by collaborators in the United States, Italy and Spain. The material from the prospective study consisted of cDNA or gDNA derived from T cells, B-cell-depleted T cells, or PBMCs. Deeply sampled blood TCRbeta repertoires from subjects exposed to, actively infected with, or recovered from COVID-19 were included in the dataset. The samples were drawn from two sources: the first 160 participants of the ongoing ImmuneRACE study, and over 1,000 subjects contributed by 6 global collaborators. Where available, HLA class I and class II types were obtained from metadata supplied by the sample provider rather than from assay-based typing. A freely available public database, intended as a resource for researchers studying the immune response to SARS-CoV-2, is where the repertoires were released. Nearly every sample came with metadata listing a de-identified subject ID, COVID-19 status, age in years and sex.

The immunoSEQ Assay, a bias-controlled multiplex PCR, was used to amplify TCRbeta CDR3 regions from genomic DNA. In the authors' own workflow: The number of nucleated cells in each sample was estimated by amplification of reference gene primers within the assay. Sequence reads were collapsed and filtered to measure the absolute abundance of every unique TCRbeta CDR3 rearrangement. For each sample, productive Simpson clonality was calculated as the square root of Simpson's diversity index across productive rearrangements. TCRdb stores this immuneACCESS table with in-frame sequences only. Part of the clones is absent; in the studies checked, under half of the shortfall reflects unresolved V genes, and no reason is known for the rest. The V and J calls and the clone size are those of that table, but D and trimming were determined from the DNA. The table for this sample lists some 26,000 clones; around nine tenths of them were counted only once. The ten largest clones represent approximately 16% of the sample.

Each collaborating institution followed its own protocols to collect whole blood in K2EDTA tubes. For TCRbeta analysis, collaborators shipped samples as frozen whole blood, isolated PBMCs, or DNA extracted from either of those sample types. The CDR3 covers 17 residues, taking in both the cysteine and the phenylalanine. Only the CDR3 DNA stays, 51 bases, in frame from base 1. V drops 2 bases and J drops 6 bases, leaving 22 bases in between. CDR1 SGHTA and CDR2 FQGNSA are derived from the germline V gene. What the research found in general, with its limitations: Clinical and demographic metadata were provided uncurated, with the amount varying by source and participant.

A note on this clone: The specificity of this receptor is unknown. No base qualities exist here, and no much larger clone lies one base off it.

This TCR came from a human donor in a cohort sampled during active COVID-19. The sequenced material came from peripheral blood. The V gene is TRBV7-2 and the J gene is TRBJ1-2, with no confidently assigned D gene. The CDR3 sequence is CASSLTPGVIGPNGYTF. Read as DNA, the sequence is TGTGCCAGCAGCTTAACTCCCGGGGTAATAGGCCCAAATGGCTACACCTTC.